The 23 T cell receptor beta chains reported below all come from one sample, sequenced in a study of PD-L1 blockade in urothelial cancer. Produced via immunoSEQ multiplex PCR; TCRdb's table is partial and in-frame only. The sample yields about 57,000 clones, about four fifths seen once. As to time point: pretreatment peripheral blood. The sequencing used PBMCs, collected around atezolizumab (anti-PD-L1) treatment. The receptors come from a man aged 65 to 85 with urothelial cancer.

The V call is TRBV7-9, the J call TRBJ1-1; no firm D call. Germline CDR1 is SEHNR and CDR2 is FQNEAQ (reference sequence). CDR3 length: 11 residues. V was shortened by 6 bases and J by 11 bases, with 13 bases between the two germline ends. The CDR3 nucleotides are TGTGCCAGCAGGTCGGGTCGGCAGGCTTTCTTT. Protein product: CASRSGRQAFF.

This clone appeared a single time. The chain has TRBV2 and TRBJ2-7, with 8 bases aligning to TRBD1. V lost 6 bases and J lost 6; bases outside the gene matches: 16. The CDR3 has 16 residues. Per germline, CDR1 SNHLY and CDR2 FYNNEI. The CDR3 reads CASSLGQGALSPEQYF. CDR3 DNA sequence: TGTGCCAGCAGCCTGGGGCAGGGGGCCCTCTCTCCCGAGCAGTACTTC.

This chain connects TRBV7-2 to TRBJ1-2, with D possibly being TRBD1 (6 bases). CDR1 SGHTA and CDR2 FQGNSA come from the germline V gene. The CDR3 totals 15 residues. V lost 5 bases and J lost 2, with 15 bases in between. The CDR3 sequence is CASSQSSTGNYGYTF. The CDR3 nucleotides read TGTGCCAGCAGCCAGAGCTCGACAGGCAACTATGGCTACACCTTC. The variable domain in full, completed from reference TRBV7-2 and TRBJ1-2, reads GAGVSQSPSNKVTEKGKDVELRCDPISGHTALYWYRQSLGQGLEFLIYFQGNSAPDKSGLPSDRFSAERTGGSVSTLTIQRTQQEDSAVYLCASSQSSTGNYGYTFGSGTRLTVV.

This clone was counted a few times. This chain uses TRBV7-9 with TRBJ1-1; D remains unclear. V lost 3 bases, J lost 1 base, and 9 bases lay in between. The CDR3 sequence is 14 residues long. The germline V gene encodes CDR1 SEHNR and CDR2 FQNEAQ (reference sequence). This CDR3 reads CASSLQRENTEAFF. CDR3 bases: TGTGCCAGCAGCTTGCAACGGGAGAACACTGAAGCTTTCTTT.

This chain connects TRBV6-5 to TRBJ1-1; TRBD1 might be the D (5 bases). In germline, CDR1 is MNHEY, CDR2 SVGAGI. The CDR3 loop spans 13 amino acids. With 3 bases removed from V and 9 bases from J, the gap between germline ends came to 14 bases. The CDR3 spells CASSYNNRQQAFF. The CDR3 DNA reads as TGTGCCAGCAGTTATAATAACAGGCAACAAGCTTTCTTT.

The J gene is TRBJ1-1, the V gene TRBV6-5; 9 bases are shared with TRBD1. Germline CDR1 is MNHEY and CDR2 is SVGAGI. The CDR3 length is 13 residues. With 5 bases clipped from V and 6 bases from J, the junction kept 4 bases outside the gene matches. CDR3 sequence: CASSRDRAAEAFF. DNA for the CDR3: TGTGCCAGCAGTCGGGACAGGGCAGCTGAAGCTTTCTTT.

The rearrangement joins TRBV27 to TRBJ1-5; D is ambiguous. Per the germline V gene, CDR1 is MNHEY and CDR2 is SMNVEV (reference sequence). Trimming removed 3 bases at V and 7 bases at J, with 7 bases between. The length of the CDR3 is 12 residues. This CDR3 reads CASSFPQQPQHF. The CDR3 region has the DNA TGTGCCAGCAGTTTCCCCCAACAGCCCCAGCATTTT.

This rearrangement joins TRBV19 to TRBJ1-4; D is unclear. Germline V CDR1 and CDR2: LNHDA, SQIVND (reference sequence). The CDR3 sequence is 15 residues long. Trimming shortened V by 1 base and J by 6 bases, and 12 bases separated the two germline ends. The CDR3 reads CASSIGGGDHEKLFF. Here the CDR3 DNA reads TGTGCCAGTAGTATAGGTGGCGGAGATCATGAAAAACTGTTTTTT.

This chain joins TRBV29-1 and TRBJ2-3; D gene ambiguous. The V end lost 6 bases, the J end lost 0 bases, and 7 bases lay between the germline ends. Per the germline V gene, CDR1 is SQVTM and CDR2 is ANQGSEA. CDR3 length: 12 residues. The CDR3 region has the DNA TGCAGCGTGTATGTTAGCACAGATACGCAGTATTTT. This sequence encodes CSVYVSTDTQYF.

There are a few counts of this clone. V and J are TRBV30 and TRBJ2-5; D is undetermined. Germline V gene lookup returns CDR1 GTSNPN and CDR2 SVGIG (reference sequence). The CDR3 totals 13 residues. The V and J ends lost 0 bases and 4 bases respectively, with 9 bases between them. The CDR3 here is CAWSVAVVETQYF. The CDR3 nucleotides are TGTGCCTGGAGTGTAGCCGTAGTAGAGACCCAGTACTTC.

This chain connects TRBV2 to TRBJ1-2; TRBD1 might be the D (6 bases). The length of the CDR3 is 13 residues. The germline V gene has CDR1 SNHLY and CDR2 FYNNEI. Trimming removed 6 bases at V and 8 bases at J, with 16 bases between. The CDR3 nucleotides are TGTGCCAGCAGGAGAGCGAGAGGGGGAGGCTACACCTTC. Encoded protein: CASRRARGGGYTF.

V is TRBV29-1 and J is TRBJ2-7, with 11 bases lining up with TRBD1. Germline V gene sequence: CDR1 SQVTM, CDR2 ANQGSEA. The V and J ends lost 7 bases and 9 bases, in that order; junction bases with no gene match: 11. The CDR3 runs to 13 residues. The CDR3 DNA sequence: TGCAGCGGGAGGACAGGGGGCAACGGTGGGCAGTACTTC. Translation gives CSGRTGGNGGQYF.

For this clone: Other DNA sequences in the same sample also yield this CDR3. The chain employs TRBV6-5 and TRBJ1-5; no clear D gene. CDR1 and CDR2 from the germline V gene are MNHEY and SVGAGI. V lost 2 bases, J lost 0 bases, and 8 bases lay in between. The CDR3 runs 15 residues. CDR3: CASSYGQYSNQPQHF. In DNA, the CDR3 is TGTGCCAGCAGTTACGGGCAATATAGCAATCAGCCCCAGCATTTT.

The chain uses TRBV5-6 and TRBJ2-7, with 10 bases fitting TRBD2. This CDR3 has 17 amino acids. Germline V CDR1 and CDR2: SGHDT, YYEEEE. V shed 1 base, J shed 3 bases, and the junction held 10 bases outside the gene matches. The CDR3 bases are TGTGCCAGCAGCTTGATCCAATCTAGCGGGAGTGTCTACGAGCAGTACTTC. As protein: CASSLIQSSGSVYEQYF.

V usage is TRBV19 and J usage is TRBJ1-3; tentative D call: TRBD1 (5 bases). This CDR3 spans 12 amino acids. CDR1 LNHDA and CDR2 SQIVND come from the germline V gene (reference sequence). With 7 bases removed from V and 4 bases from J, the gap between germline ends came to 8 bases. CDR3 coding DNA: TGTGCCAGTACACAGGTCGGAAACACCATATATTTT. Amino acid sequence: CASTQVGNTIYF.

The genes are TRBV19 and TRBJ2-1; 12 positions agree with TRBD2. The germline V gene encodes CDR1 LNHDA and CDR2 SQIVND (reference sequence). The J segment lost 6 bases and the V segment lost 4 bases, leaving 4 bases of the junction unmatched. The CDR3 consists of 15 residues. CDR3 sequence: CASSRLAGVSNEQFF. The DNA for the CDR3 is TGTGCCAGTAGTAGACTAGCGGGAGTGAGCAATGAGCAGTTCTTC.

This chain links TRBV6-5 with TRBJ2-3, with 7 bases aligning to TRBD1. The CDR3 loop spans 15 amino acids. CDR1 is MNHEY, CDR2 SVGAGI, per germline. V lost 0 bases, J lost 3 bases, and 3 bases stayed unmatched. CDR3 DNA sequence: TGTGCCAGCAGTTACTCCGGGACAGTTACAGATACGCAGTATTTT. Amino acid sequence: CASSYSGTVTDTQYF.

The chain carries TRBV4-3 and TRBJ2-5, with 7 nucleotides matching TRBD2. The germline gives CDR1 LGHNA, CDR2 YSLEER. The CDR3 consists of 17 residues. V was pared by 1 base and J by 2 bases, with 10 bases of the junction left unmatched. The CDR3 DNA reads TGCGCCAGCAGCCAAGGAGGAGGGGCGGGGGTGCAAGAGACCCAGTACTTC. Encoded protein: CASSQGGGAGVQETQYF.

This chain links TRBV19 with TRBJ2-7, with 10 bases matching TRBD1. This CDR3 has 14 amino acids. Germline V gene data show CDR1 as LNHDA and CDR2 as SQIVND (reference sequence). Losses at the gene ends were 9 bases for V and 2 bases for J; bases not matched to a gene: 7. The CDR3 is CASSRDRGAYEQYF. In nucleotides, the CDR3 is TGTGCCAGCAGCCGGGACAGGGGCGCCTACGAGCAGTACTTC.

The chain carries TRBV7-9 and TRBJ2-7; 10 bases map to TRBD1. CDR1 and CDR2 (germline): SEHNR, FQNEAQ (reference sequence). CDR3 length: 16 residues. Germline trimming cut 4 bases from V and 1 base from J; bases unmatched to any gene: 7. The chain's CDR3 is CASSSSPGQGSYEQYF. In DNA, the CDR3 is TGTGCCAGCAGCTCTTCGCCGGGACAGGGGTCCTACGAGCAGTACTTC. The full variable domain, completed using reference TRBV7-9 and TRBJ2-7, is DTGVSQNPRHKITKRGQNVTFRCDPISEHNRLYWYRQTLGQGPEFLTYFQNEAQLEKSRLLSDRFSAERPKGSFSTLEIQRTEQGDSAMYLCASSSSPGQGSYEQYFGPGTRLTVT.

The genes are TRBV21-1 and TRBJ1-1. TRBV21-1 is tagged as a pseudogene. The CDR3 extends over 17 amino acids. The CDR3 DNA reads as TGTGCCAGCAGCAAAGGGAAGGGGGAGGGACCCGGGACTGAAGCTTTCTTT. Translating gives CASSKGKGEGPGTEAFF.

The genes are TRBV21-1 and TRBJ2-7; the DNA was not used to check the table's D call, TRBD1. TRBV21-1 corresponds to a pseudogene. The CDR3 has 16 amino acids. For the CDR3, the DNA is TGTGCCAGCAGCCAATCCGGGACAGGGGGATCCTACGAGCAGTACTTC. It yields the protein CASSQSGTGGSYEQYF.

The chain carries TRBV9 and TRBJ2-3; TRBD2 agrees at 7 bases. Germline CDR1 is SGDLS and CDR2 is YYNGEE. This CDR3 spans 14 amino acids. J was trimmed by 4 bases and V by 2 bases; bases with no gene match: 4. CDR3 region: CASSVGGGADTQYF. The CDR3, as DNA: TGTGCCAGCAGCGTTGGGGGGGGTGCAGATACGCAGTATTTT.